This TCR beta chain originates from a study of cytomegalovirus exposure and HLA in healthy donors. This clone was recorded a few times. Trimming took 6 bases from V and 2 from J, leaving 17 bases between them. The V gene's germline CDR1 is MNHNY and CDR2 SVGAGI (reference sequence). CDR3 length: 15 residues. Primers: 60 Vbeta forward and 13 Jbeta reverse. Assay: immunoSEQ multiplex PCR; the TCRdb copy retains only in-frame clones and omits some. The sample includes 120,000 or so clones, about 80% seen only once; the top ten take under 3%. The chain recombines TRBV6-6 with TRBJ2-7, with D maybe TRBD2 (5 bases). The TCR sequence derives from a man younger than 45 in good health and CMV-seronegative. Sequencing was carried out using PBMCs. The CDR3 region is CASSQDSEVPYEQYF. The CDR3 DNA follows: TGTGCCAGCAGCCAAGACTCGGAGGTCCCCTACGAGCAGTACTTC.